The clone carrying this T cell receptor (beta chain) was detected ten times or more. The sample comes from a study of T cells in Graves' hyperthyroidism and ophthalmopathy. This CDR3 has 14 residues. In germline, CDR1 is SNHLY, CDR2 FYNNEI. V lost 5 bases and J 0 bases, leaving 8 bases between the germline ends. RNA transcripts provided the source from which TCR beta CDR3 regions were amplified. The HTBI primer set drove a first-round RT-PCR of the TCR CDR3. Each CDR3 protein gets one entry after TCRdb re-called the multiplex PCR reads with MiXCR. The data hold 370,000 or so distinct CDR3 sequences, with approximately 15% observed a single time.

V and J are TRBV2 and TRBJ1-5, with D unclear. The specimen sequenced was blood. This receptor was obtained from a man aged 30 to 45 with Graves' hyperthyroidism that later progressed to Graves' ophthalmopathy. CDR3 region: CASSREDSNQPQHF. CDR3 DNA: TGTGCCAGCAGTAGGGAGGATAGCAATCAGCCCCAGCATTTT.